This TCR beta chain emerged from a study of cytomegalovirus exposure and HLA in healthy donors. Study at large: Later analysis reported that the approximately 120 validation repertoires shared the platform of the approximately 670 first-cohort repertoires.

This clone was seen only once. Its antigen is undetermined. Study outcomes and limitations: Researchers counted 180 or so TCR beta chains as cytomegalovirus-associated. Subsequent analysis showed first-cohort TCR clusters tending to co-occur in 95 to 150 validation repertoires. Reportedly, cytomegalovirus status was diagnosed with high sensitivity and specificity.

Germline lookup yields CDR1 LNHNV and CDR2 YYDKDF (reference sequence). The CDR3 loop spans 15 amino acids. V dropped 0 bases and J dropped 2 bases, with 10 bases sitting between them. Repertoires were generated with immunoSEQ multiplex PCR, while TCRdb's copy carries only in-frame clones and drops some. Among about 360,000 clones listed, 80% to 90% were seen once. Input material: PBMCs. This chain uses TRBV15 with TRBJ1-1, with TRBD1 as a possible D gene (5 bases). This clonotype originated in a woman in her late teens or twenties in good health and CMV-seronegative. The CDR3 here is CATSRDKGLNTEAFF. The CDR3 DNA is TGTGCCACCAGCAGAGATAAGGGGCTCAACACTGAAGCTTTCTTT.